Shown below are 13 T cell receptor beta chains from a single sample sequenced in a study of control samples from healthy donors and cancer patients. TCRdb's copy holds only in-frame clones and misses some; the assay was immunoSEQ multiplex PCR. In the table there are approximately 170,000 clones, 80% to 95% of which are singletons. The sample taken for sequencing was blood. These receptors were obtained from a woman between 25 and 40 years old in good health.

This rearrangement joins TRBV2 to TRBJ1-6; the D is unclear. Per germline, CDR1 SNHLY and CDR2 FYNNEI. The CDR3 spans 13 residues. Between the trimmed V and J ends, which lost 1 base and 10 bases, there was a span of 8 bases. This CDR3 is CASSEGVRSPLHF. The CDR3 region has the DNA TGTGCCAGCAGTGAAGGTGTGAGGTCACCCCTCCACTTT.

The J gene is TRBJ2-5, the V gene TRBV11-2; 8 positions match TRBD2. This CDR3 region has 15 residues. With V trimmed by 7 bases and J by 5 bases, 12 bases remained unmatched. From germline, CDR1 is SGHAT and CDR2 FQNNGV. The DNA for the CDR3 is TGTGCCAGCACCCATCGGGAGGGCGGTAGGGAGACCCAGTACTTC. Amino acids: CASTHREGGRETQYF.

The genes are TRBV6-2 or TRBV6-3 and TRBJ2-1; D might be TRBD1 (5 bases). Germline V gives CDR1 MNHEY, CDR2 SVGEGT. CDR3 length equals 14 residues. Trimming took off 2 bases at V and 3 bases at J, with 8 bases between the two ends. CDR3 amino acids: CASSYRDSYNEQFF. CDR3 DNA sequence: TGTGCCAGCAGTTACCGAGACAGCTACAATGAGCAGTTCTTC.

The rearrangement uses TRBV5-1 and TRBJ2-6; perhaps TRBD1 as D (6 bases). The V end was cut by 4 bases, the J end by 6 bases, with 14 bases between. This CDR3 comprises 15 residues. The germline V gene encodes CDR1 SGHRS and CDR2 YFSETQ. Here the CDR3 reads CASSRAGVEANVLTF. CDR3 in DNA: TGCGCCAGCAGCAGAGCAGGGGTCGAGGCCAACGTCCTGACTTTC.

This chain connects TRBV5-6 to TRBJ2-3; 13 positions agree with TRBD2. This CDR3 comprises 16 residues. J gave up 5 bases and V 4 bases, and 7 bases lay outside the gene matches. The germline gives CDR1 SGHDT, CDR2 YYEEEE. The CDR3, as DNA: TGTGCCAGCAGCCCGCCCACTAGCGGGAGGGGAGATACGCAGTATTTT. This sequence encodes CASSPPTSGRGDTQYF.

This chain uses TRBV10-3 with TRBJ1-2; 7 nucleotides line up with TRBD1. The CDR3 extends over 15 amino acids. V was clipped by 2 bases and J by 5 bases; unmatched bases: 8. CDR1 ENHRY and CDR2 SYGVKD come from the germline V gene. The CDR3 sequence: CAISEATGAWYGYTF. CDR3 bases: TGTGCCATCAGTGAGGCCACAGGGGCTTGGTATGGCTACACCTTC.

The chain recombines TRBV5-4 with TRBJ2-1; the D gene is possibly TRBD2 (6 bases). The CDR3 length is 17 residues. Germline assignment: CDR1 SGHNT and CDR2 YYREEE (reference sequence). V was trimmed by 7 bases and J by 1 base, leaving 21 bases between them. The CDR3 sequence: CASSPKEGKGSYNEQFF. The CDR3 coding sequence is TGTGCCAGCTCCCCCAAGGAGGGGAAAGGGTCCTACAATGAGCAGTTCTTC.

This chain joins TRBV4-2 and TRBJ2-3; 7 bases match TRBD1. V shed 0 bases, J shed 2 bases, and the junction held 8 bases outside the gene matches. From germline, CDR1 is LGHNA and CDR2 YNFKEQ. The CDR3 runs to 17 residues. Here the CDR3 DNA reads TGTGCCAGCAGCCAAGATGAGTTCGGACAGGCCACAGATACGCAGTATTTT. Translation gives CASSQDEFGQATDTQYF.

V usage is TRBV10-3 and J usage is TRBJ2-7, with 10 bases fitting TRBD2. The junction had 6 bases not matched to a gene; V was cut back by 6 bases and J by 4 bases. CDR3 length: 14 residues. In germline, CDR1 is ENHRY, CDR2 SYGVKD. The CDR3 DNA reads as TGTGCCATCAGGCAAGCGGGAGGGGAATACGAGCAGTACTTC. It encodes CAIRQAGGEYEQYF.

V and J are TRBV19 and TRBJ1-5; 7 nucleotides line up with TRBD1. CDR3 size: 15 residues. The germline CDR1 and CDR2 sequences are LNHDA and SQIVND (reference sequence). The trim removed 1 base at V and 1 base at J, leaving 1 base unmatched. The CDR3 DNA reads TGTGCCAGTAGTATAGGGGACAGAAGCAATCAGCCCCAGCATTTT. Translated, it gives CASSIGDRSNQPQHF. The full variable domain, rest sourced from reference TRBV19 and TRBJ1-5, is DGGITQSPKYLFRKEGQNVTLSCEQNLNHDAMYWYRQDPGQGLRLIYYSQIVNDFQKGDIAEGYSVSREKKESFPLTVTSAQKNPTAFYLCASSIGDRSNQPQHFGDGTRLSIL.

This chain joins TRBV12-3 or TRBV12-4 and TRBJ1-5, with 7 bases lining up with TRBD1. The CDR3 sequence is 13 residues long. The J segment lost 7 bases and the V segment lost 7 bases, leaving 7 bases of the junction unmatched. The DNA of the CDR3 is TGTGCCAGCACCTACAGGGGATTGCAGCCCCAGCATTTT. Its protein product is CASTYRGLQPQHF.

CDR3 protein: CAWSPDSNQPQHF. DNA for the CDR3: TGTGCCTGGAGTCCCGATAGCAATCAGCCCCAGCATTTT. This chain joins TRBV30 and TRBJ1-5; D is unclear. Trimming removed 2 bases at V and 0 bases at J, with 5 bases between. The CDR3 loop spans 13 amino acids. Germline assignment: CDR1 GTSNPN and CDR2 SVGIG (reference sequence).

The chain has TRBV7-2 and TRBJ2-7; possible D gene TRBD1, 6 bases. V lost 2 bases to trimming and J lost 3 bases, with 17 bases between them. Germline CDR1 reads SGHTA; CDR2 reads FQGNSA. The CDR3 length is 16 residues. The CDR3 DNA reads as TGTGCCAGCAGCTTAAGGTCAGGGGCAGGGGACTACGAGCAGTACTTC. It specifies CASSLRSGAGDYEQYF.